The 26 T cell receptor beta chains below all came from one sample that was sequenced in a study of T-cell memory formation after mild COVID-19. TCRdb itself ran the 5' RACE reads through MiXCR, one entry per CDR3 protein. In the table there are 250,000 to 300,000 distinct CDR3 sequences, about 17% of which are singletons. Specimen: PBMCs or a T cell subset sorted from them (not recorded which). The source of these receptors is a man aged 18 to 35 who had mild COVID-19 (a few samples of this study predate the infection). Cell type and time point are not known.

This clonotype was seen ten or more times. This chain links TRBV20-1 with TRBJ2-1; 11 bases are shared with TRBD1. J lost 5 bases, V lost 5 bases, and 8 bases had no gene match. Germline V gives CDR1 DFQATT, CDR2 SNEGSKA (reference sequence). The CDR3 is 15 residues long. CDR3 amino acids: CSAPLRDRGNNEQFF. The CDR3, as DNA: TGCAGTGCTCCACTCCGGGACAGGGGGAACAATGAGCAGTTCTTC.

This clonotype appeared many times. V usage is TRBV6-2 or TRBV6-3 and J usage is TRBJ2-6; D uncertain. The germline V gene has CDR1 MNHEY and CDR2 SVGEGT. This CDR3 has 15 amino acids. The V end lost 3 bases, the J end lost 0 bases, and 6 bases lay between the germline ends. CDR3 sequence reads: CASSYSSSGANVLTF. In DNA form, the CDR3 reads TGTGCCAGCAGTTATAGCAGCTCTGGGGCCAACGTCCTGACTTTC.

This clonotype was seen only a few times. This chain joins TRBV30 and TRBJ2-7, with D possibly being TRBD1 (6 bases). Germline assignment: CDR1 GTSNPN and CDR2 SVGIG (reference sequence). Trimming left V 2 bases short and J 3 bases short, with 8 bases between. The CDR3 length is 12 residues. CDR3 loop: CAWSLQGYEQYF. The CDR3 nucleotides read TGTGCCTGGAGTCTACAGGGCTACGAGCAGTACTTC.

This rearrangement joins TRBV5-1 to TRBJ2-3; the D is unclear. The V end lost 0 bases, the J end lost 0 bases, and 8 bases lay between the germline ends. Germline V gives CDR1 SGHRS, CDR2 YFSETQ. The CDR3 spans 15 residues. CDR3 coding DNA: TGCGCCAGCAGCTTGGAGGACGTAAGCACAGATACGCAGTATTTT. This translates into CASSLEDVSTDTQYF.

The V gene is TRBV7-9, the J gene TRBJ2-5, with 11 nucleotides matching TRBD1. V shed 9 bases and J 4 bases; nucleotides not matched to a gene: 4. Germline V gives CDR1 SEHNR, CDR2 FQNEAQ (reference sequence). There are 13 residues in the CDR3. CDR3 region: CASGTGGSETQYF. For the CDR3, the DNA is TGTGCCAGTGGGACAGGGGGTTCAGAGACCCAGTACTTC.

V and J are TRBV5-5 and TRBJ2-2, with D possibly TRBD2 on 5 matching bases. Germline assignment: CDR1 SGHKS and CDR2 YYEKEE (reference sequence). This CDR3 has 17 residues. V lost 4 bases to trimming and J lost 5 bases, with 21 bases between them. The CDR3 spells CASSPTVAGRGTGELFF. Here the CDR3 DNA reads TGTGCCAGCAGCCCAACAGTGGCGGGCCGAGGGACCGGGGAGCTGTTTTTT.

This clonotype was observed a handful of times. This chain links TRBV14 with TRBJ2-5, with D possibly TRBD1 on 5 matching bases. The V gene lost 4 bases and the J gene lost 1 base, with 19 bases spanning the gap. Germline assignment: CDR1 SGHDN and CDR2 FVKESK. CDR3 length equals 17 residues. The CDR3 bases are TGTGCCAGCAGCCGAGGACCGACAGATACCTTCCAAGAGACCCAGTACTTC. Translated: CASSRGPTDTFQETQYF. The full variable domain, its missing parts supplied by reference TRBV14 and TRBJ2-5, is EAGVTQFPSHSVIEKGQTVTLRCDPISGHDNLYWYRRVMGKEIKFLLHFVKESKQDESGMPNNRFLAERTGGTYSTLKVQPAELEDSGVYFCASSRGPTDTFQETQYFGPGTRLLVL.

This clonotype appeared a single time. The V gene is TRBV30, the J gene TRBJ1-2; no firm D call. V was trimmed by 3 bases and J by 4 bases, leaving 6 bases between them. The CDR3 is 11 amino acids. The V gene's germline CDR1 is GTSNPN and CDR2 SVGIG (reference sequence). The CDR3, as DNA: TGTGCCTGGAGCCCAGGCTATGGCTACACCTTC. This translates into CAWSPGYGYTF.

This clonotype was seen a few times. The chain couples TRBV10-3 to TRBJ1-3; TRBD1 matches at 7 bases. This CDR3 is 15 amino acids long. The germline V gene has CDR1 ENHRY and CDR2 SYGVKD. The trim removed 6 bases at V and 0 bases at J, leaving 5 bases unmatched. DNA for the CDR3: TGTGCCATCAGCTCGGGACAGTTCTCTGGAAACACCATATATTTT. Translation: CAISSGQFSGNTIYF.

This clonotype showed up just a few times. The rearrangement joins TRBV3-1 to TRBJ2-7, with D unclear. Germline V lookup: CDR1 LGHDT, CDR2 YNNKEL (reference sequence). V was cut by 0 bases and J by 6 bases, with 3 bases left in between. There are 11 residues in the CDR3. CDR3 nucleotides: TGTGCCAGCAGCCAAGACCCCGAGCAGTACGTC. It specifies CASSQDPEQYV.

The CDR3 loop is CASSYWTVEETQYF. Here the CDR3 DNA reads TGTGCCAGCAGTTACTGGACAGTGGAGGAGACCCAGTACTTC. This chain connects TRBV6-2 or TRBV6-3 to TRBJ2-5, with D perhaps matching TRBD1 (6 bases). This CDR3 comprises 14 residues. Germline CDR1 MNHEY, CDR2 SVGEGT. Deletions cut 1 base from V and 5 bases from J, with 11 bases between.

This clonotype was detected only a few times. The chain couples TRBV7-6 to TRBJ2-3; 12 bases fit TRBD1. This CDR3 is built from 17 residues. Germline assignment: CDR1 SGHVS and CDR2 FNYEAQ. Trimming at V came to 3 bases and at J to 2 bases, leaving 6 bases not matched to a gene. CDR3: CASSFRDRGRDTDTQYF. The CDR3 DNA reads TGTGCCAGCAGCTTCCGGGACAGGGGGCGAGACACAGATACGCAGTATTTT.

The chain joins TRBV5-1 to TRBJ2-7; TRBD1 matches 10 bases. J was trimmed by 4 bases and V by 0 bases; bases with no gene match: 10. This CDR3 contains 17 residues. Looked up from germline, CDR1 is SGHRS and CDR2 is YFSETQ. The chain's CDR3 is CASSLVQGTGAGYEQYF. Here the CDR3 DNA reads TGCGCCAGCAGCTTGGTTCAGGGGACAGGGGCCGGGTACGAGCAGTACTTC.

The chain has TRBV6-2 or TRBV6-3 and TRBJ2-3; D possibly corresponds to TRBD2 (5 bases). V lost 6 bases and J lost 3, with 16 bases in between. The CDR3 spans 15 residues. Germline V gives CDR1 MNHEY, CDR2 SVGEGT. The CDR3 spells CASRDSGKRTDTQYF. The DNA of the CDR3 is TGTGCCAGCAGGGATTCGGGGAAGCGGACAGATACGCAGTATTTT.

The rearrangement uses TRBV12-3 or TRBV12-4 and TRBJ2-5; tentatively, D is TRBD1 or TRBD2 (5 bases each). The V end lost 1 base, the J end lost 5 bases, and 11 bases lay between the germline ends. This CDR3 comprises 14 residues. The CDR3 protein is CASSLGGTKETQYF. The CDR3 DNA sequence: TGTGCCAGCAGTTTAGGTGGGACCAAGGAGACCCAGTACTTC.

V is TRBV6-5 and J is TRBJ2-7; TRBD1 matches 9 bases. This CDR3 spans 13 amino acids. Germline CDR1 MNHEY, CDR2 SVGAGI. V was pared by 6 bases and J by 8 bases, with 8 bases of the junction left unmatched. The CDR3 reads CASRTGGGRKQYF. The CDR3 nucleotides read TGTGCCAGCAGAACAGGGGGCGGACGGAAGCAGTACTTC.

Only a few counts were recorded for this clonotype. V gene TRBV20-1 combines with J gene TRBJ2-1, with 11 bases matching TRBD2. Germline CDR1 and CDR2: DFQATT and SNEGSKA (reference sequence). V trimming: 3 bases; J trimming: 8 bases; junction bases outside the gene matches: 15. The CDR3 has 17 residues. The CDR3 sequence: CSASTTTSGGNGDEQFF. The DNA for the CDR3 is TGCAGTGCTAGTACTACAACTAGCGGGGGAAACGGGGATGAGCAGTTCTTC.

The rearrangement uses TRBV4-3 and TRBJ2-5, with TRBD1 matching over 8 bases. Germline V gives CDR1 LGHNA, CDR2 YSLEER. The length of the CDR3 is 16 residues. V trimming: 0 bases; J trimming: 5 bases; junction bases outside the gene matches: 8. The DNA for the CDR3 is TGCGCCAGCAGCCAAGATGGGGGGTACAGGGGGGAGACCCAGTACTTC. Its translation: CASSQDGGYRGETQYF.

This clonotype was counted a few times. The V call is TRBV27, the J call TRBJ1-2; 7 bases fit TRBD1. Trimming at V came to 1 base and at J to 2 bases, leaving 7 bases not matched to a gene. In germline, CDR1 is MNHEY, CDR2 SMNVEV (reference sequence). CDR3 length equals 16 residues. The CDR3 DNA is TGTGCCAGCAGTTTATTCACGGGACAGCCAAACTATGGCTACACCTTC. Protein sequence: CASSLFTGQPNYGYTF.

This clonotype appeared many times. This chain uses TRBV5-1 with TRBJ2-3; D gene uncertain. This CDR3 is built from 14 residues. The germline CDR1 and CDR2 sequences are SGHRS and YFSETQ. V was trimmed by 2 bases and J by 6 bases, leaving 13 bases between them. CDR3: CASSFAETLDTQYF. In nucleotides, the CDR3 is TGCGCCAGCAGCTTTGCTGAAACTTTGGATACGCAGTATTTT. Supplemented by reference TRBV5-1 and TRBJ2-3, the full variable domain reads KAGVTQTPRYLIKTRGQQVTLSCSPISGHRSVSWYQQTPGQGLQFLFEYFSETQRNKGNFPGRFSGRQFSNSRSEMNVSTLELGDSALYLCASSFAETLDTQYFGPGTRLTVL.

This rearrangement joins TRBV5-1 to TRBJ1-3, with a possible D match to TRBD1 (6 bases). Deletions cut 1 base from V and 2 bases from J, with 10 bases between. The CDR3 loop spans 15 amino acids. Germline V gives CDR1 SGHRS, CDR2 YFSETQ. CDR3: CASSLLPGAGNTIYF. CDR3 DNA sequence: TGCGCCAGCAGCTTGTTACCAGGGGCTGGAAACACCATATATTTT.

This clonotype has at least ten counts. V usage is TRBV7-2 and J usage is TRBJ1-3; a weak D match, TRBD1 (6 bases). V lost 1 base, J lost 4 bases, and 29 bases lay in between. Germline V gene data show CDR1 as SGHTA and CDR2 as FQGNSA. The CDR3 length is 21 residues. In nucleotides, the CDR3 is TGTGCCAGCAGCTTAGTGGATCTCCTGTGGGACACCGATGTTTCAGGAAACACCATATATTTT. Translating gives CASSLVDLLWDTDVSGNTIYF.

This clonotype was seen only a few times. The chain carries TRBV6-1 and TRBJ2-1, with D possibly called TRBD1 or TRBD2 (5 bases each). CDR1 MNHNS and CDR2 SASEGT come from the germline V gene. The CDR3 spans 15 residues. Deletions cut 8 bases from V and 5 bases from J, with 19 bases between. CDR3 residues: CASQFFRDDNNEQFF. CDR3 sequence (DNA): TGTGCCAGCCAATTCTTCAGGGACGATAACAATGAGCAGTTCTTC.

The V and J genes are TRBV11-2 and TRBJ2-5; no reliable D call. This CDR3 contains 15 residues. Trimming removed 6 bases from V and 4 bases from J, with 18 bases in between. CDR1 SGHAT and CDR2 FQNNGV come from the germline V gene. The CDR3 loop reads CASSSMGRARETQYF. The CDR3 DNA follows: TGTGCCAGCAGTAGTATGGGAAGAGCGAGAGAGACCCAGTACTTC.

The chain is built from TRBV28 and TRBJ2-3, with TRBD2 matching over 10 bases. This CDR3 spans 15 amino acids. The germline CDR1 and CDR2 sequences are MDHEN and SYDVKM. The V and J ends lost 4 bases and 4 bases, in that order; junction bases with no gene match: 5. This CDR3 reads CASSSLAGIADTQYF. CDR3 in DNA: TGTGCCAGCAGTTCACTAGCGGGGATAGCAGATACGCAGTATTTT.

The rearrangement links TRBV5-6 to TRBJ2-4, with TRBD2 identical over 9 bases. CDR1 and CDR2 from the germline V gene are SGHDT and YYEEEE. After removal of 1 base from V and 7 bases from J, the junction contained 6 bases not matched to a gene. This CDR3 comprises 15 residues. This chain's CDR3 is CASSLSSSGGNIQYF. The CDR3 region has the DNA TGTGCCAGCAGCTTGTCGTCGAGCGGGGGGAACATTCAGTACTTC.